The 11 T cell receptor beta chains in this list originate from one sample, sequenced in a study of control samples from healthy donors and cancer patients. Assay used: immunoSEQ multiplex PCR; TCRdb lists only in-frame clones, some missing. There are 90,000 to 100,000 clones in the sample; about 79% occur only once, and about 10% lies in the top ten. Sequenced sample: blood. Source of these receptors: a woman in her 30s in good health.

The chain links TRBV18 to TRBJ1-1; TRBD1 matches 7 bases. In germline, CDR1 is KGHSH, CDR2 LQKENI. CDR3 length equals 13 residues. J gave up 1 base and V 6 bases, and 2 bases lay outside the gene matches. The CDR3 region has the DNA TGTGCCAGCTCGGGACAGCAGAACACTGAAGCTTTCTTT. Amino acid sequence: CASSGQQNTEAFF. Full variable domain (rest looked up from reference TRBV18 and TRBJ1-1): NAGVMQNPRHLVRRRGQEARLRCSPMKGHSHVYWYRQLPEEGLKFMVYLQKENIIDESGMPKERFSAEFPKEGPSILRIQQVVRGDSAAYFCASSGQQNTEAFFGQGTRLTVV.

A word on this clone: In the same sample, other DNA sequences code for this CDR3. This rearrangement joins TRBV30 to TRBJ1-2, with unresolved D. From germline, CDR1 is GTSNPN and CDR2 SVGIG (reference sequence). Trimming cost V 0 bases and J 8 bases, with 7 bases left between them. This CDR3 region has 11 residues. This chain's CDR3 is CAWSVPGGYTF. The CDR3, as DNA: TGTGCCTGGAGTGTACCGGGGGGCTACACCTTC.

This clone was picked up one time. The chain links TRBV10-3 to TRBJ1-5; no clear D. The length of the CDR3 is 13 residues. V was cut by 2 bases and J by 5 bases, with 7 bases left in between. Germline CDR1 ENHRY, CDR2 SYGVKD. The CDR3 DNA reads TGTGCCATCAGTGAGGGGCTGGATCAGCCCCAGCATTTT. Residues: CAISEGLDQPQHF.

This clone showed up many times. The rearrangement joins TRBV7-2 to TRBJ2-7; tentative D call: TRBD1 (6 bases). Trimming stripped 1 base from V and 6 bases from J, with 10 bases between. CDR1 is SGHTA and CDR2 is FQGNSA in the germline V gene. The CDR3 extends over 13 amino acids. The CDR3 DNA is TGTGCCAGCAGCTTAGAAAGGACAGCCGAGCAGTACTTC. Its protein product is CASSLERTAEQYF.

This clone was picked up one time. The chain combines TRBV29-1 with TRBJ2-3; D could derive from TRBD1 or TRBD2 (6 bases each). The germline CDR1 and CDR2 sequences are SQVTM and ANQGSEA. The V gene lost 5 bases and the J gene lost 1 base, with 13 bases spanning the gap. This CDR3 is 14 amino acids long. CDR3 residues: CSVSGDIRTDTQYF. For the CDR3, the DNA is TGCAGCGTTTCGGGGGACATACGCACAGATACGCAGTATTTT.

The genes are TRBV6-5 and TRBJ2-1; 8 bases line up with TRBD1. Looked up from germline, CDR1 is MNHEY and CDR2 is SVGAGI. This CDR3 spans 16 amino acids. The V gene end was trimmed by 4 bases and the J gene end by 6 bases; junction bases not matched to a gene: 11. The DNA for the CDR3 is TGTGCCAGCAGTTCCTACAGGGGGAGCACGGCCAATGAGCAGTTCTTC. It translates to CASSSYRGSTANEQFF.

The chain uses TRBV5-1 and TRBJ1-1; the D is unclear. The ends were cut back, 0 bases at V and 3 bases at J, with 9 bases in the middle. The CDR3 has 14 amino acids. Germline V gene sequence: CDR1 SGHRS, CDR2 YFSETQ. The CDR3 DNA reads as TGCGCCAGCAGCTTGGGGGCGGACTACACTGAAGCTTTCTTT. This sequence encodes CASSLGADYTEAFF. The whole variable domain, filled in from reference TRBV5-1 and TRBJ1-1, reads KAGVTQTPRYLIKTRGQQVTLSCSPISGHRSVSWYQQTPGQGLQFLFEYFSETQRNKGNFPGRFSGRQFSNSRSEMNVSTLELGDSALYLCASSLGADYTEAFFGQGTRLTVV.

The chain employs TRBV7-2 and TRBJ2-5; perhaps D is TRBD1 or TRBD2 (6 bases each). The CDR3 extends over 14 amino acids. V lost 5 bases and J lost 5, with 15 bases in between. CDR1 and CDR2 (germline): SGHTA, FQGNSA. The CDR3 region is CASSRGLRGETQYF. The CDR3 coding sequence is TGTGCCAGCAGCCGGGGGCTCAGGGGCGAGACCCAGTACTTC.

Details on this clone: A single base separates this from a much larger clone, so it may be a read error. The CDR3 reads CASSPNTGELFF. CDR3 in DNA: TGTGCCAGCAGTCCTAACACCGGGGAGCTGTTTTTT. The chain is built from TRBV6-5 and TRBJ2-2; D uncertain. Germline V lookup: CDR1 MNHEY, CDR2 SVGAGI. V lost 5 bases to trimming and J lost 2 bases, with 3 bases between them. The CDR3 covers 12 residues.

This sequence joins TRBV18 and TRBJ1-2, with no clear D. This CDR3 contains 16 residues. The V and J ends lost 2 bases and 3 bases respectively, with 16 bases between them. Germline V lookup: CDR1 KGHSH, CDR2 LQKENI. CDR3 sequence (DNA): TGTGCCAGCTCACCAACATTTCAACCCTCTGACTATGGCTACACCTTC. Translated: CASSPTFQPSDYGYTF.

The chain links TRBV7-8 to TRBJ2-7, with 7 nucleotides matching TRBD1. V lost 5 bases and J lost 1; bases outside the gene matches: 8. The CDR3 is 15 amino acids. CDR1 SGHVS and CDR2 FQNEAQ come from the germline V gene. The CDR3 here is CASSRYRQGSYEQYF. As DNA, the CDR3 is TGTGCCAGCAGCAGATACCGACAGGGATCCTACGAGCAGTACTTC.